This record covers a single T cell receptor (beta chain). This sample is part of a study of blood T cell repertoires in COVID-19. Across the whole study: Acute-phase and convalescent COVID-19 samples originated in the United States, Italy and Spain. PBMCs, B-cell-depleted T cells, or T cells were the source of the cDNA or gDNA that made up the material.

The ends were cut back, 3 bases at V and 3 bases at J, with 8 bases in the middle. Germline V gene sequence: CDR1 SGHDN, CDR2 FVKESK. This CDR3 has 13 amino acids. Using immunoSEQ multiplex PCR, the repertoire was profiled, and TCRdb retains in-frame clones only, with some absent. Of over 250,000 clones in the sample, 75% to 90% were seen once. The receptor's source is a man over 45 with acute or convalescent COVID-19. Sequencing was performed on peripheral blood. The rearrangement links TRBV14 to TRBJ1-2; D remains unclear. Here the CDR3 DNA reads TGTGCCAGCAGCCAGACACCCCACTATGGCTACACCTTC. This sequence encodes CASSQTPHYGYTF.